The 10 T cell receptor beta chains presented below share a single source sample, sequenced in a study of CD8 T cells in ankylosing spondylitis. TCRdb reprocessed the 5' RACE reads with MiXCR, giving one entry per CDR3 protein. This table holds 300,000 to 350,000 distinct CDR3 sequences, approximately 10% found once. The sample comprised blood, either unsorted or a sorted T cell fraction (not recorded which). Every receptor here comes from a female donor with ankylosing spondylitis or in good health (not recorded which).

This clonotype was counted a few times. The V call is TRBV3-1, the J call TRBJ2-1; 10 bases are shared with TRBD1. Trimming took 3 bases from V and 8 from J; bases not matched to a gene: 13. Germline V lookup: CDR1 LGHDT, CDR2 YNNKEL (reference sequence). This CDR3 has 17 residues. CDR3 sequence (DNA): TGTGCCAGCAGCCAGGCGGGACAGGGGTTTAAGGCCTATGAGCAGTTCTTC. It is translated as CASSQAGQGFKAYEQFF.

This clonotype was recorded many times. This rearrangement joins TRBV5-1 to TRBJ1-1, with D hard to call. V dropped 4 bases and J dropped 7 bases, with 11 bases sitting between them. This CDR3 contains 12 residues. Per germline, CDR1 SGHRS and CDR2 YFSETQ. The CDR3 is CASSPWGFEAFF. In nucleotides, the CDR3 is TGCGCCAGCAGCCCATGGGGTTTTGAAGCTTTCTTT.

This clonotype was picked up many times. The chain is built from TRBV2 and TRBJ2-3, with D perhaps matching TRBD1 (6 bases). The V end was cut by 6 bases, the J end by 9 bases, with 25 bases between. This CDR3 contains 16 residues. Germline loops: CDR1 SNHLY, CDR2 FYNNEI. The CDR3 DNA reads as TGTGCCAGCAGCGACGAAACCGGGCCACAGGGCATAACGCAGTATTTT. Amino acid sequence: CASSDETGPQGITQYF.

This clonotype came up many times. The J gene is TRBJ1-1, the V gene TRBV5-1; D may be TRBD1 (6 bases). This CDR3 contains 14 residues. Germline V gene sequence: CDR1 SGHRS, CDR2 YFSETQ. Trimming shortened V by 8 bases and J by 5 bases, and 19 bases separated the two germline ends. CDR3 DNA: TGCGCCAGTGGAAGCGGGGGGCTTCGGACTGAAGCTTTCTTT. This sequence encodes CASGSGGLRTEAFF.

This clonotype has more than one count but fewer than ten. The DNA for the CDR3 is TGCGCCAGCAGACCAGCGACAGACGTCTCTGGGGCCAACGTCCTGACTTTC. Translated, it gives CASRPATDVSGANVLTF. This sequence joins TRBV5-1 and TRBJ2-6; tentative D call: TRBD1 (5 bases). With 5 bases removed from V and 0 bases from J, the gap between germline ends came to 15 bases. The V gene's germline CDR1 is SGHRS and CDR2 YFSETQ. The CDR3 spans 17 residues.

The chain carries TRBV27 and TRBJ2-3; D remains ambiguous. The V end was cut by 6 bases, the J end by 6 bases, with 10 bases between. This CDR3 region has 12 residues. Germline V gene data show CDR1 as MNHEY and CDR2 as SMNVEV (reference sequence). The CDR3 DNA sequence: TGTGCCAGCAGAAAAGCAGCGGATACGCAGTATTTT. It codes for CASRKAADTQYF.

The sample holds many counts of this clonotype. This rearrangement joins TRBV12-3 or TRBV12-4 to TRBJ2-2, with D possibly matching TRBD1 (6 bases). Trimming pared 7 bases from V and 1 base from J, leaving 25 bases between. This CDR3 comprises 19 residues. The CDR3 spells CASTFLWTEGRRNTGELFF. The CDR3 nucleotides read TGTGCCAGCACCTTCCTCTGGACAGAGGGTAGGAGGAACACCGGGGAGCTGTTTTTT.

This clonotype was recorded at least ten times. The chain is built from TRBV20-1 and TRBJ2-5; D not resolved. This CDR3 is 12 amino acids long. V was trimmed by 7 bases and J by 4 bases, leaving 13 bases between them. The V gene's germline CDR1 is DFQATT and CDR2 SNEGSKA (reference sequence). The CDR3 sequence: CSVARLRETQYF. The DNA for the CDR3 is TGCAGTGTCGCGAGGTTACGAGAGACCCAGTACTTC.

This clonotype was picked up many times. The chain has TRBV29-1 and TRBJ2-7; TRBD2 is a possible D gene (6 bases). The CDR3 contains 13 residues. Per germline, CDR1 SQVTM and CDR2 ANQGSEA. The ends were cut back, 6 bases at V and 5 bases at J, with 17 bases in the middle. CDR3 in DNA: TGCAGCGTCGCCAGCGGGCTACTGGACGAGCAGTACTTC. Its translation: CSVASGLLDEQYF.

This chain links TRBV12-3 or TRBV12-4 with TRBJ2-3; tentative D call: TRBD2 (6 bases). There are 14 residues in the CDR3. Trimming removed 8 bases at V and 0 bases at J, with 12 bases between. CDR3 DNA: TGTGCCAGCCGGTCCGGGACTAGCACAGATACGCAGTATTTT. Amino acid sequence: CASRSGTSTDTQYF.